One and the same sample provided the 10 T cell receptor beta chains below, sequenced in a study of T cell responses to AZD1222 COVID-19 vaccine. Assay: immunoSEQ multiplex PCR; the TCRdb copy retains only in-frame clones and omits some. The sample holds 20,000 or so clones, less than 90% seen once. Sequenced material: peripheral blood, taken 28 days after the second AZD1222 dose. These receptor sequences come from an adult who received the AZD1222 COVID-19 vaccine.

The V call is TRBV19, the J call TRBJ1-2; weak D call: TRBD1 (6 bases). The CDR3 length is 14 residues. From germline, CDR1 is LNHDA and CDR2 SQIVND (reference sequence). The V end lost 9 bases, the J end lost 4 bases, and 18 bases lay between the germline ends. CDR3 coding DNA: TGTGCCAGCTCTACTAACAGGGTCGGCTATGGCTACACCTTC. Protein sequence: CASSTNRVGYGYTF.

V usage is TRBV20-1 and J usage is TRBJ1-2; D is possibly TRBD1 (5 bases). CDR1 is DFQATT, CDR2 SNEGSKA, per germline (reference sequence). The CDR3 is made up of 11 amino acids. V was shortened by 6 bases and J by 4 bases, with 9 bases between the two germline ends. CDR3 region: CSAGGGYGYTF. The CDR3, as DNA: TGCAGTGCGGGCGGGGGCTATGGCTACACCTTC.

This chain uses TRBV7-9 with TRBJ2-1; the D call may be TRBD1 or TRBD2 (6 bases each). The V gene lost 2 bases and the J gene lost 7 bases, with 18 bases spanning the gap. The CDR3 has 16 amino acids. Germline lookup yields CDR1 SEHNR and CDR2 FQNEAQ (reference sequence). The DNA for the CDR3 is TGTGCCAGCAGCTTACCTCGGAGAAGGGGGGAAAATGAGCAGTTCTTC. It translates to CASSLPRRRGENEQFF.

With respect to this clone: Mismatch with germline at one junction end may stem from a read error. This chain connects TRBV15 to TRBJ1-2; tentatively, D is TRBD1 (5 bases). Germline lookup yields CDR1 LNHNV and CDR2 YYDKDF (reference sequence). This CDR3 has 13 residues. CDR3 residues: CATSRDSQYGYTF. CDR3 in DNA: TGTGCCACCAGCCGAGACAGCCAGTATGGCTACACCTTC.

This chain links TRBV19 with TRBJ1-5, with 9 positions matching TRBD1. CDR1 is LNHDA and CDR2 is SQIVND in the germline V gene (reference sequence). The V gene end was trimmed by 6 bases and the J gene end by 5 bases; junction bases not matched to a gene: 8. CDR3 length equals 15 residues. CDR3 loop: CASSVSGTGYQPQHF. The CDR3 nucleotides read TGTGCCAGTAGCGTCTCCGGGACAGGGTATCAGCCCCAGCATTTT.

The genes are TRBV9 and TRBJ2-2; TRBD1 aligns across 9 bases. This CDR3 is built from 18 residues. Germline values: CDR1 SGDLS, CDR2 YYNGEE. V lost 3 bases, J lost 3 bases, and 12 bases stayed unmatched. CDR3 in amino acids: CASSASTGTGLDTGELFF. CDR3 DNA: TGTGCCAGCAGCGCGAGTACCGGGACAGGGTTAGACACCGGGGAGCTGTTTTTT.

J is TRBJ2-7 and V is TRBV30; TRBD1 agrees at 7 bases. The ends lost 5 bases at V and 4 bases at J; junction bases unmatched: 11. CDR1 and CDR2 (germline): GTSNPN, SVGIG (reference sequence). This CDR3 spans 14 amino acids. CDR3 amino acids: CAWRVQGLNYEQYF. The CDR3 DNA sequence: TGTGCCTGGCGCGTACAGGGGTTGAATTACGAGCAGTACTTC.

This rearrangement joins TRBV6-5 to TRBJ1-4, with a weak D call TRBD1 (5 bases). This CDR3 region has 13 residues. The V end lost 4 bases, the J end lost 8 bases, and 11 bases lay between the germline ends. Per the germline V gene, CDR1 is MNHEY and CDR2 is SVGAGI. The CDR3 sequence: CASSSGTWEKLFF. The CDR3 nucleotides are TGTGCCAGCAGTTCCGGGACCTGGGAAAAACTGTTTTTT.

The table lists this clone with a few counts. The V and J genes are TRBV27 and TRBJ2-1; possibly TRBD1 for D (6 bases). This CDR3 has 14 residues. Trimming shortened V by 5 bases and J by 8 bases, and 16 bases separated the two germline ends. Germline assignment: CDR1 MNHEY and CDR2 SMNVEV (reference sequence). This CDR3 reads CASSPGQNGDEQFF. CDR3 in DNA: TGTGCCAGCAGTCCTGGACAGAACGGGGATGAGCAGTTCTTC.

The chain is built from TRBV2 and TRBJ1-5; no reliable D call. CDR3 length equals 13 residues. CDR1 is SNHLY, CDR2 FYNNEI, per germline. With 1 base removed from V and 6 bases from J, the gap between germline ends came to 7 bases. This chain's CDR3 is CASSEVVGQPQHF. The CDR3 region has the DNA TGTGCCAGCAGTGAAGTGGTAGGTCAGCCCCAGCATTTT.